One TCR beta chain is described in this entry. With the read ending 3 residues before the CDR3 end, the germline J gene is used to fill in that end. Recipients received nonmyeloablative bone marrow transplants from related graft donors, with transient mixed chimerism. This entry comes from a study of Tregs in tolerant kidney transplant recipients. Only in-frame clones appear in the TCRdb table, and some are missing; sequencing was by immunoSEQ multiplex PCR. This table lists around 32,000 clones. Germline V lookup: CDR1 SGHRS, CDR2 YFSETQ. This CDR3 is built from 12 residues. The ends were cut back, 7 bases at V and 7 bases at J, with 12 bases in the middle.

The sample was CD4+ T cells from blood (PBMCs), taken 24 months after the transplant. The TCR was taken from a human patient who received a combined kidney and bone marrow transplant. The graft donor may have given rise to some T cells. This sequence joins TRBV5-1 and TRBJ2-1, with D perhaps TRBD2 (5 bases). The chain's CDR3 is CASALAFNEQFF. Partial CDR3 DNA: TGCGCCAGCGCCCTAGCTTTTAATGAG. Full variable domain (outside the CDR3, taken from reference TRBV5-1 and TRBJ2-1): KAGVTQTPRYLIKTRGQQVTLSCSPISGHRSVSWYQQTPGQGLQFLFEYFSETQRNKGNFPGRFSGRQFSNSRSEMNVSTLELGDSALYLCASALAFNEQFFGPGTRLTVL.